These 17 T cell receptor beta chains were sequenced from one sample in a study of blood T cell repertoires in COVID-19. Some clones are missing from TCRdb's copy, which holds only in-frame ones; the method was immunoSEQ multiplex PCR. Among approximately 670,000 clones listed, 90% were seen once. The sample taken for sequencing was peripheral blood. These receptors came from a woman aged 18-35 years with acute or convalescent COVID-19.

CDR3 DNA sequence: TGTGCCAGCAGCGTTGGGGGGGCGGAAGAAAAACTGTTTTTT. Translated, it gives CASSVGGAEEKLFF. The chain is built from TRBV9 and TRBJ1-4, with D possibly TRBD1 on 6 matching bases. V was trimmed by 2 bases and J by 8 bases, leaving 13 bases between them. CDR1 and CDR2 from the germline V gene are SGDLS and YYNGEE. The CDR3 runs to 14 residues.

This chain links TRBV5-1 with TRBJ2-1; D not certain. Germline V lookup: CDR1 SGHRS, CDR2 YFSETQ. CDR3 length: 13 amino acids. V was trimmed by 0 bases and J by 3 bases, leaving 4 bases between them. CDR3: CASSLDSYNEQFF. The DNA for the CDR3 is TGCGCCAGCAGCTTGGACAGCTACAATGAGCAGTTCTTC.

This clone appeared a single time. CDR3 region: CAISPSGTSREKLFF. The CDR3 nucleotides read TGTGCCATCAGTCCGTCCGGGACATCGAGGGAAAAACTGTTTTTT. The chain combines TRBV10-3 with TRBJ1-4, with D tentatively TRBD1 (6 bases). CDR1 and CDR2 from the germline V gene are ENHRY and SYGVKD. The CDR3 has 15 amino acids. V was cut by 5 bases and J by 8 bases, with 18 bases left in between.

This sequence joins TRBV5-1 and TRBJ1-2; D is ambiguous. The CDR3 is 13 residues long. Germline CDR1 SGHRS, CDR2 YFSETQ. Trimming left V 4 bases short and J 0 bases short, with 7 bases between. The CDR3 DNA follows: TGCGCCAGCAGCCCTATAGCTAACTATGGCTACACCTTC. Amino acid sequence: CASSPIANYGYTF.

V is TRBV11-3 and J is TRBJ2-2; D may be TRBD2 (7 bases). Per the germline V gene, CDR1 is SGHNT and CDR2 is YENEEA. V lost 6 bases to trimming and J lost 4 bases, with 15 bases between them. This CDR3 comprises 15 residues. CDR3 in amino acids: CASRAGGPGTGELFF. The CDR3 coding sequence is TGTGCCAGCAGGGCCGGGGGGCCGGGCACCGGGGAGCTGTTTTTT.

This clone came up once. V gene TRBV2 combines with J gene TRBJ2-7, with 7 bases lining up with TRBD2. Germline V gives CDR1 SNHLY, CDR2 FYNNEI. V gave up 7 bases and J gave up 5 bases; unmatched junction bases: 11. The CDR3 is 14 amino acids. CDR3 in amino acids: CASKGAGVMHEQYF. CDR3 DNA sequence: TGTGCCAGCAAGGGCGCGGGGGTCATGCACGAGCAGTACTTC.

This chain joins TRBV5-1 and TRBJ1-2; 7 nucleotides match TRBD1. CDR1 SGHRS and CDR2 YFSETQ come from the germline V gene. Losses at the gene ends were 5 bases for V and 2 bases for J; bases not matched to a gene: 12. The CDR3 is made up of 16 amino acids. The CDR3 sequence is CASRPIYRGSNYGYTF. CDR3 DNA: TGCGCCAGCAGGCCCATTTACAGGGGTTCGAACTATGGCTACACCTTC.

This rearrangement joins TRBV10-3 to TRBJ1-5; 9 nucleotides align to TRBD1. The CDR3 sequence is 14 residues long. Trimming cost V 5 bases and J 6 bases; bases outside gene matches: 5. Germline lookup yields CDR1 ENHRY and CDR2 SYGVKD. The CDR3 DNA is TGTGCCATCAGTTGGGACAGGGAGAGTCAGCCCCAGCATTTT. As protein: CAISWDRESQPQHF.

The V and J genes are TRBV29-1 and TRBJ2-7; the D gene is possibly TRBD1 (8 bases). Trimming took off 6 bases at V and 1 base at J, with 16 bases between the two ends. CDR1 is SQVTM and CDR2 is ANQGSEA in the germline V gene. CDR3 length: 14 residues. CDR3 protein: CSVVQGGESYEQYF. The CDR3 DNA reads TGCAGCGTGGTACAGGGGGGGGAATCCTACGAGCAGTACTTC.

Comments on this clone: Other DNA sequences in the same sample also yield this CDR3. This chain joins TRBV24-1 and TRBJ1-4; D not certain. Looked up from germline, CDR1 is KGHDR and CDR2 is SFDVKD. The CDR3 totals 14 residues. V was clipped by 4 bases and J by 1 base, with 6 bases between them. The CDR3 protein is CATSDRGTNEKLFF. The CDR3 DNA reads TGTGCCACCAGTGACCGGGGAACTAATGAAAAACTGTTTTTT.

This clone appeared once. The chain carries TRBV7-8 and TRBJ2-7; 10 positions match TRBD1. Trimming took 5 bases from V and 0 from J; bases not matched to a gene: 1. The V gene's germline CDR1 is SGHVS and CDR2 FQNEAQ. The CDR3 totals 14 residues. The CDR3 DNA reads as TGTGCCAGCAGCCGGGACAGGGGCTCCTACGAGCAGTACTTC. Amino acids: CASSRDRGSYEQYF. Using reference TRBV7-8 and TRBJ2-7 for the parts outside the CDR3, the full variable domain is GAGVSQSPRYKVAKRGQDVALRCDPISGHVSLFWYQQALGQGPEFLTYFQNEAQLDKSGLPSDRFFAERPEGSVSTLKIQRTQQEDSAVYLCASSRDRGSYEQYFGPGTRLTVT.

J is TRBJ1-5 and V is TRBV7-2, with D possibly TRBD1 on 6 matching bases. Germline values: CDR1 SGHTA, CDR2 FQGNSA. CDR3 length: 15 amino acids. The V end was cut by 6 bases, the J end by 0 bases, with 12 bases between. As DNA, the CDR3 is TGTGCCAGCAGTCAGGACAGATATAGCAATCAGCCCCAGCATTTT. Translated, it gives CASSQDRYSNQPQHF.

The V call is TRBV7-2, the J call TRBJ1-1, with a weak D call TRBD1 (6 bases). The CDR3 is made up of 14 amino acids. Germline-derived CDR1 and CDR2 are SGHTA and FQGNSA. The germline V and J ends were trimmed by 5 bases and 3 bases, with 13 bases remaining between them. In nucleotides, the CDR3 is TGTGCCAGCAGCCCAGGACAGACATACACTGAAGCTTTCTTT. Residues: CASSPGQTYTEAFF.

The V and J genes are TRBV4-1 and TRBJ1-2; D remains unclear. Germline CDR1 and CDR2: MGHRA and YSYEKL. The V gene lost 0 bases and the J gene lost 6 bases, with 5 bases spanning the gap. The length of the CDR3 is 12 residues. The CDR3 here is CASSQDYNGYTF. The CDR3 DNA reads as TGCGCCAGCAGCCAAGATTATAATGGCTACACCTTC.

This chain joins TRBV11-2 and TRBJ1-2, with 8 positions matching TRBD1. This CDR3 contains 13 residues. The trim removed 7 bases at V and 4 bases at J, leaving 5 bases unmatched. Germline-derived CDR1 and CDR2 are SGHAT and FQNNGV. CDR3 region: CASTIDRGYGYTF. The CDR3 nucleotides are TGTGCCAGCACCATCGACAGGGGCTATGGCTACACCTTC.

This clone was recorded once. V usage is TRBV29-1 and J usage is TRBJ1-1; D gene uncertain. Trimming stripped 3 bases from V and 5 bases from J, with 13 bases between. This CDR3 region has 13 residues. Germline V CDR1 and CDR2: SQVTM, ANQGSEA. CDR3 DNA sequence: TGCAGCGTTGATCCTTGGGAGGAAACTGAAGCTTTCTTT. Encoded protein: CSVDPWEETEAFF. Full variable domain (missing parts from reference TRBV29-1 and TRBJ1-1): SAVISQKPSRDICQRGTSLTIQCQVDSQVTMMFWYRQQPGQSLTLIATANQGSEATYESGFVIDKFPISRPNLTFSTLTVSNMSPEDSSIYLCSVDPWEETEAFFGQGTRLTVV.

The V call is TRBV30, the J call TRBJ1-5, with TRBD1 as a possible D gene (5 bases). CDR1 and CDR2 from the germline V gene are GTSNPN and SVGIG (reference sequence). Trimming took 1 base from V and 7 from J, leaving 14 bases between them. This CDR3 region has 14 residues. For the CDR3, the DNA is TGTGCCTGGAGTGGGGGATCAGGGTCCCAGCCCCAGCATTTT. Translated, it gives CAWSGGSGSQPQHF.